This TCR beta chain originates from a study of T cell responses to AZD1222 COVID-19 vaccine. This clone came up once. Its cognate antigen is unknown. Pooled in the analysis were second doses at about 4 or about 12 weeks. Profiling relied on immunoSEQ multiplex PCR, and the TCRdb table lists in-frame clones only, not all of them. The sample lists around 130,000 clones, 85% to 90% occurring once. Points from the study as a whole: Researchers took repertoire samples only after the peak T cell response had come. Baseline seropositives among AZD1222 recipients totaled only five to seven. Targeting of unmutated variant regions was reportedly seen in nearly half of spike-specific TCRs.

From germline, CDR1 is GTSNPN and CDR2 SVGIG (reference sequence). Trimming took 4 bases from V and 7 from J, leaving 17 bases between them. CDR3 length: 15 residues. This clonotype was obtained from an adult who received the AZD1222 COVID-19 vaccine. Sequencing was performed on peripheral blood, taken 28 days after the second AZD1222 dose. V and J are TRBV30 and TRBJ1-6; D is uncertain. The CDR3: CAWTLGHGGNSPLHF. CDR3 in DNA: TGTGCCTGGACTCTGGGTCATGGTGGGAATTCACCCCTCCACTTT.